The 20 T cell receptor beta chains below were found in one sample sequenced in a study of identical twins. TCRdb fed the 5' RACE reads into MiXCR, producing one record per CDR3 protein. The table has around 340,000 distinct CDR3 sequences, approximately 9.1% seen once. Sequencing was carried out using naive T cells sorted from blood. These receptors all come from a woman between 50 and 59 years old in good health.

The chain joins TRBV27 to TRBJ2-3, with TRBD1 matching 9 bases. Germline V lookup: CDR1 MNHEY, CDR2 SMNVEV (reference sequence). This CDR3 comprises 16 residues. Trimming cost V 4 bases and J 3 bases; bases outside gene matches: 8. CDR3 protein: CASSSQRGQGTDTQYF. The CDR3 region has the DNA TGTGCCAGCAGTTCTCAACGCGGACAGGGGACAGATACGCAGTATTTT.

This clonotype occurred many times. The CDR3 region is CASSGEVYRSNEQFF. DNA for the CDR3: TGTGCCAGCAGCGGGGAAGTCTACCGAAGCAATGAGCAGTTCTTC. The rearrangement joins TRBV11-3 to TRBJ2-1; D not resolved. Germline V gene data show CDR1 as SGHNT and CDR2 as YENEEA. Trimming removed 5 bases at V and 6 bases at J, with 17 bases between. The CDR3 extends over 15 amino acids. Variable domain in full (rest from reference TRBV11-3 and TRBJ2-1): EAGVVQSPRYKIIEKKQPVAFWCNPISGHNTLYWYLQNLGQGPELLIRYENEEAVDDSQLPKDRFSAERLKGVDSTLKIQPAELGDSAVYLCASSGEVYRSNEQFFGPGTRLTVL.

This clonotype has a handful of counts. The genes are TRBV19 and TRBJ2-4; D gene ambiguous. The CDR3 extends over 12 amino acids. V was clipped by 11 bases and J by 2 bases, with 10 bases between them. Per germline, CDR1 LNHDA and CDR2 SQIVND (reference sequence). CDR3 loop: CAARSPKNIQYF. CDR3 DNA sequence: TGTGCCGCGAGAAGCCCCAAAAACATTCAGTACTTC.

Ten or more counts support this clonotype. The rearrangement uses TRBV2 and TRBJ2-1, with 13 positions matching TRBD2. Germline CDR1 SNHLY, CDR2 FYNNEI. V lost 6 bases, J lost 10 bases, and 12 bases stayed unmatched. CDR3 size: 16 residues. The CDR3 is CASSNVGLAGAGEQFF. The CDR3 nucleotides are TGTGCCAGCAGCAATGTAGGACTAGCGGGAGCAGGAGAGCAGTTCTTC.

This clonotype showed up many times. The V call is TRBV15, the J call TRBJ1-4; possibly TRBD1 for D (5 bases). Germline-derived CDR1 and CDR2 are LNHNV and YYDKDF (reference sequence). This CDR3 has 16 residues. Trimming took 0 bases from V and 0 from J, leaving 8 bases between them. CDR3 DNA sequence: TGTGCCACCAGCAGAGAGACAGCCGCAACTAATGAAAAACTGTTTTTT. Protein: CATSRETAATNEKLFF.

The chain is built from TRBV7-2 and TRBJ2-5; 10 bases are a match to TRBD1. Germline trimming cut 5 bases from V and 2 bases from J; bases unmatched to any gene: 2. Germline lookup yields CDR1 SGHTA and CDR2 FQGNSA. The CDR3 has 14 amino acids. The CDR3 bases are TGTGCCAGCAGCAAGGACAGGGGGCAAGAGACCCAGTACTTC. It yields the protein CASSKDRGQETQYF.

The chain couples TRBV7-2 to TRBJ2-1, with a weak D call TRBD2 (6 bases). V gave up 1 base and J gave up 7 bases, with 11 bases separating them. Germline V gene lookup returns CDR1 SGHTA and CDR2 FQGNSA. CDR3 length equals 14 residues. CDR3 nucleotide sequence: TGTGCCAGCAGCTTAGGCGGGGTGGGGAATGAGCAGTTCTTC. Translated: CASSLGGVGNEQFF.

The sample holds many counts of this clonotype. The chain carries TRBV3-1 and TRBJ2-2; D is ambiguous. V was clipped by 3 bases and J by 9 bases, with 17 bases between them. Germline CDR1 LGHDT, CDR2 YNNKEL (reference sequence). This CDR3 has 15 amino acids. CDR3 residues: CASSQVDHTRRELFF. The CDR3 DNA reads as TGTGCCAGCAGCCAGGTAGACCACACTCGCCGGGAGCTGTTTTTT.

This clonotype was seen a few times. This sequence joins TRBV20-1 and TRBJ2-7, with 7 bases matching TRBD2. V shed 5 bases, J shed 4 bases, and the junction held 2 bases outside the gene matches. The V gene's germline CDR1 is DFQATT and CDR2 SNEGSKA (reference sequence). The CDR3 sequence is 11 residues long. The DNA for the CDR3 is TGCAGTGCTGGACTAGTGTACGAGCAGTACTTC. This codes for CSAGLVYEQYF.

This clonotype has at least ten counts. This chain links TRBV6-1 with TRBJ2-5; TRBD2 agrees at 8 bases. Germline lookup yields CDR1 MNHNS and CDR2 SASEGT. With 0 bases clipped from V and 5 bases from J, the junction kept 14 bases outside the gene matches. This CDR3 region has 18 residues. The CDR3 here is CASSEAPLPGLDFETQYF. CDR3 in DNA: TGTGCCAGCAGTGAAGCGCCACTCCCGGGACTAGATTTTGAGACCCAGTACTTC.

This clonotype appeared a few times. The chain carries TRBV5-1 and TRBJ2-2, with 8 positions matching TRBD1. Germline V gene sequence: CDR1 SGHRS, CDR2 YFSETQ. V lost 3 bases, J lost 8 bases, and 9 bases stayed unmatched. The CDR3 is made up of 15 amino acids. This CDR3 is CASSSHQGAQGELFF. The CDR3 region has the DNA TGCGCCAGCAGCTCACACCAGGGGGCGCAAGGGGAGCTGTTTTTT.

This rearrangement joins TRBV15 to TRBJ1-3; D remains unclear. Germline lookup yields CDR1 LNHNV and CDR2 YYDKDF (reference sequence). V dropped 1 base and J dropped 2 bases, with 9 bases sitting between them. The CDR3 runs to 15 residues. CDR3 loop: CATSRGLLTGNTIYF. CDR3 bases: TGTGCCACCAGCAGAGGTCTTCTGACTGGAAACACCATATATTTT.

This clonotype turned up a few times. The V call is TRBV18, the J call TRBJ2-1; D is uncertain. Germline CDR1 and CDR2: KGHSH and LQKENI. The CDR3 runs to 14 residues. Trimming took off 4 bases at V and 8 bases at J, with 15 bases between the two ends. The CDR3 is CASSQGPGPDEQFF. CDR3 bases: TGTGCCAGCTCACAAGGCCCTGGTCCCGATGAGCAGTTCTTC.

This clonotype was observed a handful of times. This chain joins TRBV19 and TRBJ1-5; no clear D gene. The germline V and J ends were trimmed by 4 bases and 2 bases, with 18 bases remaining between them. The CDR3 has 17 residues. Germline CDR1 reads LNHDA; CDR2 reads SQIVND (reference sequence). CDR3 DNA sequence: TGTGCCAGTAGTACCCTCAGTGGGAGAAGGCGCAATCAGCCCCAGCATTTT. Its protein product is CASSTLSGRRRNQPQHF.

This clonotype showed up many times. The rearrangement joins TRBV6-5 to TRBJ1-3; 7 bases match TRBD1. The germline CDR1 and CDR2 sequences are MNHEY and SVGAGI. The junction had 10 bases not matched to a gene; V was cut back by 10 bases and J by 1 base. This CDR3 is built from 15 residues. In DNA, the CDR3 is TGTGCCACCGGGACAGCGGACGGATCTGGAAACACCATATATTTT. Amino acid sequence: CATGTADGSGNTIYF.

The chain is built from TRBV5-1 and TRBJ2-4, with TRBD2 as a possible D gene (6 bases). The CDR3 extends over 14 amino acids. In germline, CDR1 is SGHRS, CDR2 YFSETQ. V lost 0 bases to trimming and J lost 6 bases, with 10 bases between them. CDR3 DNA sequence: TGCGCCAGCAGCTTGGGCGGGAACGGAAACATTCAGTACTTC. It translates to CASSLGGNGNIQYF.

This clonotype was observed many times. V usage is TRBV20-1 and J usage is TRBJ2-7, with D possibly TRBD2 on 6 matching bases. V dropped 5 bases and J dropped 6 bases, with 23 bases sitting between them. Germline-derived CDR1 and CDR2 are DFQATT and SNEGSKA (reference sequence). The CDR3 is 15 residues long. CDR3 coding DNA: TGCAGTGCTTCACCGCCCAGAGGGGCGGGGAGCGAGCAGTACTTC. It yields the protein CSASPPRGAGSEQYF.

This clonotype was counted a few times. V gene TRBV25-1 combines with J gene TRBJ2-3; 12 bases line up with TRBD2. Germline V gene lookup returns CDR1 MGHDK and CDR2 SYGVNS. The V and J ends lost 5 bases and 5 bases, in that order; junction bases with no gene match: 8. CDR3 length: 16 amino acids. The DNA for the CDR3 is TGTGCCAGCAGTCGGCTAGCGGGAGGGCCGGGAGATACGCAGTATTTT. Amino acids: CASSRLAGGPGDTQYF.

This clonotype was counted between two and nine times. The rearrangement joins TRBV3-1 to TRBJ2-1, with 11 nucleotides matching TRBD2. There are 15 residues in the CDR3. Germline-derived CDR1 and CDR2 are LGHDT and YNNKEL (reference sequence). J gave up 10 bases and V 2 bases, and 7 bases lay outside the gene matches. The CDR3 reads CASSQIRLAGTEQFF. CDR3 nucleotides: TGTGCCAGCAGCCAAATCCGACTAGCGGGGACCGAGCAGTTCTTC.

This clonotype has just a few counts. This chain uses TRBV20-1 with TRBJ1-1; D not certain. Germline CDR1 reads DFQATT; CDR2 reads SNEGSKA (reference sequence). The V end was cut by 6 bases, the J end by 0 bases, with 11 bases between. There are 13 residues in the CDR3. CDR3 bases: TGCAGTGCGATGGACGTTATGAACACTGAAGCTTTCTTT. As protein: CSAMDVMNTEAFF.